This T cell receptor beta chain was retrieved from a study of cytomegalovirus exposure and HLA in healthy donors (dated by TCRdb to 2015 to 2018). In terms of the full investigation: In an earlier analysis of some 550 of the donors, 276 Gb of sequence data and 100 million or so unique TCR beta sequences from 150 million to 200 million T cells were reported. Rather than using new phenotypic data, the later analysis identified candidate immune exposures from TCR beta sequences and from how often those sequences occurred across donors. About 280 gigabases of sequencing data and 78 million or so unique TCR sequences were included in an early release covering roughly 600 HLA-typed donors. The aim of the study was to test whether cataloging public T cell receptors could identify signatures of past pathogen exposure. All discovery cohort repertoires had been generated on a single sequencing platform. A later genetic analysis took genome-wide SNP genotypes for about 55% of the 666 donors and used that subset as a discovery cohort. Both class I and class II loci were covered by HLA typing, at four-digit resolution. The study used immunosequencing to profile the T cell repertoires of 670 or so subjects and linked those repertoires to cytomegalovirus serostatus. Along with the 666-subject first cohort, a separate validation cohort of about 110 different subjects was used. Alongside the repertoire data, information on donor age, sex, ethnicity and CMV serostatus was compiled. The number of donors typed differed by locus, with roughly 620-640 for A, B, C, DRB1 and DQB1, about 500 for DQA1, nearly 610 for DPA1, and around 430 for DPB1. High-throughput TCR immunosequencing, statistical association of individual TCRs with disease status, and machine learning were combined to predict cytomegalovirus infection status. On average, roughly 250,000 unique TCR beta nucleotide sequences were sequenced per donor among 398 genotyped donors of the cohort, with 15% to 20% of those sequences being non-productive. To study patterns of TCR occurrence, a later analysis re-analyzed previously published TCR beta repertoires from 666 donors and added high-resolution HLA genotyping. In an earlier analysis of over 550 of the donors, high-throughput TCR beta sequencing was used to judge whether each TCR beta V gene segment behaved as functional or pseudogenic. Among the roughly 390 genotyped donors, under 90% belonged to the genetic ancestry cluster associated with self-reported Caucasian donors. A handful of DR-DQ haplotypes were handled as single units for association and clustering because linkage in the cohort was strong.

Library construction relied on the immunoSEQ multiplex PCR assay. The multiplex PCR relied on a mix of 60 forward primers for TCR Vbeta segments and 13 reverse primers for TCR Jbeta segments. Amplification of the CDR3 region of rearranged TCR beta genes was performed with a multiplex PCR assay on genomic DNA. Amplified TCR beta libraries were sequenced as 87-base-pair reads on the Illumina HiSeq System. The authors' pipeline ran thus. Across the roughly 600 repertoires, a later analysis counted tens of millions of unique TCR beta chains, roughly 11 million of which were shared by at least two donors. Raw reads were error-corrected and collapsed into unique sequences with a nearest-neighbor algorithm that merged closely related sequences to remove PCR and sequencing errors. V, D and J gene segments were assigned by aligning CDR3 sequences to IMGT reference sequences. For a sequence to be retained, a match of at least six nucleotides to both a V gene segment and a J gene segment was required. Rearrangements were called productive when the CDR3 lacked stop codons and stayed in frame with V and J; all others were non-productive. Following IMGT convention, CDR3 was defined as the stretch from the second conserved V-encoded cysteine to the conserved J-encoded phenylalanine. The earlier analysis of 587 of the donors excluded sequences that lacked an unambiguous match to a single V gene segment. An earlier analysis of under 750 of the donors called V segments functional above 56.7% productive rearrangements and segregating when the between-donor standard deviation exceeded 5%. A statistical classification framework was built for diagnosing cytomegalovirus status from the catalog of TCR beta chain sequences. In a later analysis, V and J genes were assigned by comparing TCR nucleotide sequences against IMGT/GENE-DB human TR gene sequences. Using the TCRdist pipeline, a later analysis assigned CDR3 sequences along with most-parsimonious VDJ recombination scenarios. In a later analysis, each TCR beta chain was defined by its CDR3 amino acid sequence together with its V-gene family, and reads without a unique V-gene family were excluded. To address suspected cross-contamination and a sequencing artifact, a later analysis removed 450 to 700 highly shared, low-generation-probability nucleotide sequences. For each public chain, a later analysis derived a clonal expansion index from normalized ranks of inferred template counts within each repertoire. In a later analysis, generation probabilities were computed using a VDJ recombination model fitted to out-of-frame rearrangements, and the results were checked against IGoR. In a later analysis, hypergeometric tests were used to score TCR-TCR, TCR-HLA and TCR-CMV co-occurrence, with a repertoire-size bias correction applied to TCR pairs. A later analysis estimated false discovery rates by permuting HLA or CMV assignments 20 times. A later analysis grouped co-occurring TCRs with DBSCAN, adding TCRdist sequence similarity when clustering within HLA-allele-positive subsets. For co-occurrence clustering, repertoires with fewer than 30,000 or more than 120,000 public chains were excluded, along with roughly 5 repertoires with anomalous nucleotide sharing. Sourced from immuneACCESS, this table was stored by TCRdb with only in-frame sequences that have V and J called. A share of the clones is absent; for the studies checked, an unresolved V gene accounts for under half, and the remainder has no known explanation. V and J calls and clone size are those listed in that table; D and trimming were worked out from the DNA. This sample gives about 180,000 clones in total; approximately 77% of them show up just once. The top ten hold approximately 2.3% of the sample.

From cysteine to phenylalanine, the CDR3 is 18 amino acids long. CDR3 DNA is the only sequence kept; it has 54 bases, read in frame from the first base. CDR1 and CDR2, looked up from the germline V gene, are SGHTA and FQGNSA. The junction carries 19 bases between V and J, which are trimmed by 4 bases and 0 bases respectively. The cohort consisted of more than 650 healthy bone marrow donors. At the time of sampling, all cohort members were nominally healthy, though unrecorded immune exposures were likely present. The donor was CMV seronegative and was included in the group of 352 seronegative cohort members. Every donor gave a peripheral blood sample, and the peripheral blood mononuclear cells from that sample were used for TCR beta sequencing. The Qiagen DNeasy Blood Extraction Kit was used to extract genomic DNA from the blood cell samples. A remark on this clone: Its antigen remains undetermined. The record has no base qualities; no much larger clone is one base away.

What the research found in general, with its limitations: Because the 87-base-pair reads could not distinguish some IMGT-functional V segments, including TRBV6-2 and TRBV6-3, those segments were excluded. Cytomegalovirus status was reported to be diagnosed by the classifier with high specificity and sensitivity in both the original and validation cohorts. Most TCR sequences were observed very rarely across donors, whereas some public TCRs were present in many individuals. According to a later genetic analysis, donors in an Asian-associated ancestry cluster had fewer N-insertions in productive TCRs than the roughly 660-donor mean. A later analysis found that TCR association rates varied across HLA loci, with DRB1 alleles showing the most associated TCRs and HLA-C alleles the fewest. It was suggested by the authors that the approach could potentially be generalized to other disease states and immunological phenotypes. Because HLA typing was missing for some donors at each locus, association tests included only the typed subset. According to a later analysis, most CMV-associated TCR beta chains appeared to be HLA-restricted, and the HLA associations seemed to be driven largely by CMV exposure. A cluster of highly shared sequence variants was judged likely to represent a technical artifact of the sequencing pipeline. In the study, 164 TCR beta chains were listed as associated with cytomegalovirus. V-gene and J-gene trimming of TCR beta chains was associated with a missense DCLRE1C variant in a later genetic analysis, and the association was replicated in an independent cohort. Specific HLA alleles were associated with 15,000 to 20,000 TCR beta sequences at a false discovery rate of 0.05 in a later analysis. In a later analysis, several top co-occurrence clusters were reported to appear linked to parvovirus B19, influenza, CMV and Epstein-Barr virus. Three of the identified cytomegalovirus-associated TCR beta chains were confirmed in vitro to be specific for cytomegalovirus antigens. The only immune exposure information available for the cohort was CMV serostatus. Assigning TCR associations to individual alleles was difficult when HLA alleles, especially DR and DQ, strongly co-occurred. Only TCR beta chains were sequenced in this cohort, and the absence of alpha or paired-chain data limited detectable features. About 17 rarely observed V segments, including chromosome 9 orphons, were excluded from the earlier analysis of approximately 500 of the donors because counts were too low. In an earlier analysis of 500 to 650 of the donors, most TCR beta V segments appeared in productive rearrangements about 90% or about 30% of the time, broadly matching IMGT annotations. A later analysis found that HLA-associated TCR beta chains were more clonally expanded and had lower generation probabilities than equally common non-associated chains. Correlated functional status among segregating V segments might reflect linkage disequilibrium, but an unknown experimental factor could not be ruled out. A further reported finding was that TCR beta sequences accurately predicted the HLA-A and HLA-B alleles for most subjects in the first cohort. Sequencing depth was assumed to be roughly uniform across donors in the presence/absence analyses, though that assumption may not hold.

This TCR was sampled from a female donor in good health and CMV-seronegative. The chain uses TRBV7-2 and TRBJ1-3; the D gene assignment is ambiguous. Material for sequencing was PBMCs. The nucleotide sequence is given as TGTGCCAGCAGCTCCGGCCCGCGGCGGGCCCACTCTGGAAACACCATATATTTT. The translation is CASSSGPRRAHSGNTIYF.